The source of this T cell receptor beta chain is a study of blood T cell repertoires in COVID-19. Across the study: Material from acute and convalescent COVID-19 was sourced from the United States, Italy and Spain.

The V gene's germline CDR1 is SGHRS and CDR2 YFSETQ. The CDR3 runs to 12 residues. V was shortened by 3 bases and J by 8 bases, with 11 bases between the two germline ends. Original data processing: Nucleated cell number was recorded as an estimate derived from reference gene primer amplification. The method was immunoSEQ multiplex PCR; TCRdb's version includes in-frame clones alone and lacks a portion of them. V, J and clone size reflect that table, while D and trimming were determined from the DNA. Seen here are around 180,000 clones, less than 90% observed once, and the top ten hold about a quarter.

The J gene is TRBJ1-2, the V gene TRBV5-1, with D possibly being TRBD1 (5 bases). The clonotype originates from a man in his sixties with acute or convalescent COVID-19. The sequenced sample consisted of peripheral blood. CDR3 protein: CASSSGTGGYTF. CDR3 bases: TGCGCCAGCAGCTCAGGGACTGGCGGCTACACCTTC.